The 2 T cell receptor beta chains in this list originate from one sample, sequenced in a study of spatial heterogeneity in lung cancer. MiXCR, run by TCRdb on the 5' RACE reads, gives a single entry per CDR3 protein. The table lists about 10,000 distinct CDR3 sequences, about 20% of them singletons, with about 41% in the top ten. The time point is: blood at routine non-recurrence follow-up after resection. The sequencing here drew on PBMCs, taken at follow-up. The receptors here all came from a male donor with early-stage non-small cell lung cancer.

The rearrangement uses TRBV20-1 and TRBJ2-1; D possibly corresponds to TRBD2 (6 bases). V lost 4 bases to trimming and J lost 8 bases, with 15 bases between them. The CDR3 is made up of 13 amino acids. Germline CDR1 reads DFQATT; CDR2 reads SNEGSKA (reference sequence). The CDR3 nucleotides are TGCAGTGCTAAGGATCGGAGGGGCCATGAGCAGTTCTTC. The encoded protein is CSAKDRRGHEQFF.

Comments on this clonotype: Just one base apart from a much larger clone, this may be a read error. The chain carries TRBV29-1 and TRBJ2-5; D assignment may be TRBD1 or TRBD2 (5 bases each). V lost 8 bases and J 5 bases, leaving 15 bases between the germline ends. CDR1 and CDR2 (germline): SQVTM, ANQGSEA. The CDR3 loop spans 12 amino acids. CDR3 sequence: CSMTRGQETQYF. Here the CDR3 DNA reads TGCAGCATGACTCGGGGCCAGGAGACCCAGTACTTC.